The present T cell receptor (beta chain) was sequenced within a study of Ad26.COV2.S vaccination and SARS-CoV-2 variants. Assay used: immunoSEQ multiplex PCR; TCRdb lists only in-frame clones, some missing. The sample lists about 680,000 clones; roughly 90% were seen once. This clone occurred once. Described treatment: over 15 received Ad26.COV2.S at low or high dose, single or two shots; roughly five received placebo; per-sample allocation not given. Day 63 after the first injection of vaccine or placebo was the sampling time. The germline gives CDR1 SGHTA, CDR2 FQGTGA. This CDR3 is built from 16 residues. Deletions cut 5 bases from V and 2 bases from J, with 16 bases between.

This chain links TRBV7-3 with TRBJ2-1; D may be TRBD1 or TRBD2 (7 bases each). The TCR originated in a person aged 18-65 years who received the Ad26.COV2.S COVID-19 vaccine or a placebo. The starting material was peripheral blood, obtained in a trial of Ad26.COV2.S vaccine versus placebo. CDR3 amino acids: CASSPRGGTAYNEQFF. The CDR3 DNA is TGTGCCAGCAGCCCCAGGGGGGGGACAGCCTACAATGAGCAGTTCTTC.